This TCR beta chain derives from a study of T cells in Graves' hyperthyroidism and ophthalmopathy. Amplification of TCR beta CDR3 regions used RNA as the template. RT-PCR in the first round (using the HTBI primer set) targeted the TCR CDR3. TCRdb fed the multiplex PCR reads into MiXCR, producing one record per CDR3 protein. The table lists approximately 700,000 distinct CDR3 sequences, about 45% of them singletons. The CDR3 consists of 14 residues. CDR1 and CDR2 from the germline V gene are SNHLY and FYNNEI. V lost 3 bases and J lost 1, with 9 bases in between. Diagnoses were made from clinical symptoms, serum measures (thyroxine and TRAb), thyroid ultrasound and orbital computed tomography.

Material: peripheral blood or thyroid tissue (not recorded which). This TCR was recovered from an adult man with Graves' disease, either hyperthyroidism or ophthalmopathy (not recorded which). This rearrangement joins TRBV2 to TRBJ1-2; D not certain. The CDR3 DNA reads TGTGCCAGCAGTGATCGGGTTAATAACTATGGCTACACCTTC. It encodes CASSDRVNNYGYTF.